These 3 T cell receptor beta chains share one sample of origin, sequenced in a study of blood T cell repertoires in COVID-19. TCRdb keeps only in-frame clones here, not all; method: immunoSEQ multiplex PCR. The table lists under 200,000 clones, about 89% of them singletons, with 2% to 3% in the top ten. Input material: peripheral blood. The receptors were gathered from a man in his forties with active or convalescent COVID-19.

This rearrangement joins TRBV7-8 to TRBJ1-6, with 9 bases aligning to TRBD1. Germline CDR1 is SGHVS and CDR2 is FQNEAQ. After removal of 5 bases from V and 10 bases from J, the junction contained 9 bases not matched to a gene. This CDR3 has 15 residues. The CDR3 sequence: CASSPKTGGQSPLHF. Written as DNA, the CDR3 is TGTGCCAGCAGCCCTAAGACAGGGGGACAGTCACCCCTCCACTTT.

This chain links TRBV6-5 with TRBJ1-1, with D possibly matching TRBD1 (6 bases). Germline V CDR1 and CDR2: MNHEY, SVGAGI. V dropped 2 bases and J dropped 2 bases, with 15 bases sitting between them. The CDR3 is 16 amino acids. The DNA for the CDR3 is TGTGCCAGCAGTTACCAGCTGGGACAAGTTAACACTGAAGCTTTCTTT. The encoded protein is CASSYQLGQVNTEAFF.

DNA for the CDR3: TGCGCCAGCAGCTTGGCAGGGGGTCGCGGTACCGGGGAGCTGTTTTTT. Protein product: CASSLAGGRGTGELFF. The genes are TRBV5-1 and TRBJ2-2; TRBD1 matches at 7 bases. Germline assignment: CDR1 SGHRS and CDR2 YFSETQ. This CDR3 has 16 amino acids. The V and J ends lost 0 bases and 5 bases, in that order; junction bases with no gene match: 7.